The 2 T cell receptor beta chains listed next were all sequenced from one sample in a study of blood T cell repertoires in COVID-19. TCRdb's copy holds only in-frame clones and misses some; the assay was immunoSEQ multiplex PCR. The data contain around 94,000 clones, around four fifths of them singletons. Sequenced sample: peripheral blood. These TCRs come from a human donor in a cohort sampled during active COVID-19.

The V call is TRBV28, the J call TRBJ2-7; 10 bases match TRBD1. The V gene end was trimmed by 7 bases and the J gene end by 8 bases; junction bases not matched to a gene: 11. The CDR3 sequence is 14 residues long. Per germline, CDR1 MDHEN and CDR2 SYDVKM. CDR3 amino acids: CASTGPGQGIKQYF. The CDR3 nucleotides read TGTGCCAGCACCGGACCGGGACAGGGGATTAAGCAGTACTTC.

The chain couples TRBV9 to TRBJ2-4, with D possibly being TRBD1 (6 bases). The germline V gene has CDR1 SGDLS and CDR2 YYNGEE. This CDR3 spans 14 amino acids. Between the trimmed V and J ends, which lost 8 bases and 0 bases, there was a span of 12 bases. CDR3 residues: CARTGPLAKNIQYF. Here the CDR3 DNA reads TGTGCCAGAACAGGGCCCCTAGCCAAAAACATTCAGTACTTC. Drawing the rest from reference TRBV9 and TRBJ2-4, the complete variable domain is DSGVTQTPKHLITATGQRVTLRCSPRSGDLSVYWYQQSLDQGLQFLIQYYNGEERAKGNILERFSAQQFPDLHSELNLSSLELGDSALYFCARTGPLAKNIQYFGAGTRLSVL.